The 21 T cell receptor beta chains below come from one sample, sequenced in a study of blood T cells in healthy people across ages. Together with a sample-barcoded 5' primer, a J-beta primer mix was included in a second PCR lasting roughly 7 to 11 cycles. TCRdb reprocessed the 5' RACE reads via MiXCR and lists one record per CDR3 protein. Of 750,000 to 950,000 distinct CDR3 sequences in the sample, roughly 25% are singletons; the top ten hold 3%. The same sample was also used in a study of T cells of mothers and their children.

The sequenced sample was blood. These receptors originate from a boy between 10 and 17 years old in good health.

The rearrangement links TRBV7-9 to TRBJ2-7; TRBD2 matches at 7 bases. Germline V gene data show CDR1 as SEHNR and CDR2 as FQNEAQ (reference sequence). The CDR3 extends over 15 amino acids. V dropped 1 base and J dropped 2; count of bases not matched to a gene: 5. The CDR3 region is CASSLGEGVAYEQYF. The CDR3 coding sequence is TGTGCCAGCAGCTTAGGGGAGGGCGTCGCCTACGAGCAGTACTTC.

This clonotype was recorded a few times. This chain connects TRBV7-9 to TRBJ1-1; possibly TRBD1 for D (5 bases). Trimming cost V 3 bases and J 3 bases, with 11 bases left between them. Germline V gene data show CDR1 as SEHNR and CDR2 as FQNEAQ (reference sequence). The CDR3 is 14 residues long. Here the CDR3 reads CASSFAGDYTEAFF. In DNA form, the CDR3 reads TGTGCCAGCAGCTTTGCGGGGGACTACACTGAAGCTTTCTTT.

This chain joins TRBV6-5 and TRBJ2-7; D not resolved. This CDR3 has 13 amino acids. CDR1 is MNHEY, CDR2 SVGAGI, per germline. V dropped 4 bases and J dropped 3 bases, with 10 bases sitting between them. CDR3 sequence reads: CASSWPGSYEQYF. The CDR3 DNA is TGTGCCAGCAGTTGGCCGGGCAGCTACGAGCAGTACTTC.

V is TRBV6-5 and J is TRBJ1-2; weak D call: TRBD1 (6 bases). Germline V gene sequence: CDR1 MNHEY, CDR2 SVGAGI. The V end was cut by 6 bases, the J end by 5 bases, with 16 bases between. This CDR3 region has 14 residues. The CDR3: CASSRTGNWYGYTF. CDR3 DNA sequence: TGTGCCAGCAGCCGAACAGGGAATTGGTATGGCTACACCTTC.

This clonotype was seen a handful of times. The J gene is TRBJ1-1, the V gene TRBV6-5, with D unclear. V dropped 7 bases and J dropped 5 bases, with 14 bases sitting between them. The CDR3 consists of 13 residues. The germline V gene has CDR1 MNHEY and CDR2 SVGAGI. DNA for the CDR3: TGTGCCAGCACCCCAGGAGTCGGGACTGAAGCTTTCTTT. Translation gives CASTPGVGTEAFF.

This clonotype was observed a few times. The chain uses TRBV5-1 and TRBJ2-6, with D possibly being TRBD1 or TRBD2 (5 bases each). Trimming removed 2 bases at V and 2 bases at J, with 14 bases between. Germline V gives CDR1 SGHRS, CDR2 YFSETQ. This CDR3 has 17 amino acids. For the CDR3, the DNA is TGCGCCAGCAGCTTCCGGGACGCATGGACTGGGGCCAACGTCCTGACTTTC. Translated, it gives CASSFRDAWTGANVLTF.

This clonotype was counted between two and nine times. This chain uses TRBV28 with TRBJ1-2; the D is unclear. This CDR3 comprises 15 residues. The germline V gene has CDR1 MDHEN and CDR2 SYDVKM. The V gene lost 6 bases and the J gene lost 4 bases, with 18 bases spanning the gap. The CDR3, as DNA: TGTGCCAGCAGCTTGCCCCGTACAGACTTCTATGGCTACACCTTC. Translating it yields CASSLPRTDFYGYTF.

This clonotype was seen more than once but under ten times. The chain carries TRBV5-5 and TRBJ2-1, with 9 nucleotides matching TRBD2. Losses at the gene ends were 0 bases for V and 4 bases for J; bases not matched to a gene: 2. The germline V gene has CDR1 SGHKS and CDR2 YYEKEE (reference sequence). The CDR3 is 15 amino acids. The CDR3, as DNA: TGTGCCAGCAGCTTGGCGCTAGCGGGGTACAATGAGCAGTTCTTC. Protein: CASSLALAGYNEQFF.

This clonotype was picked up a small number of times. This chain connects TRBV20-1 to TRBJ1-2; D not resolved. Germline V CDR1 and CDR2: DFQATT, SNEGSKA (reference sequence). V was clipped by 0 bases and J by 8 bases, with 10 bases between them. This CDR3 comprises 12 residues. In DNA, the CDR3 is TGCAGTGCTAGAGACGGAGGCCAGGGCTACACCTTC. Translating gives CSARDGGQGYTF.

For this clonotype: A read error may produce the germline difference seen at one junction end. The chain carries TRBV7-3 and TRBJ2-3; 9 bases fit TRBD2. This CDR3 comprises 15 residues. Germline V lookup: CDR1 SGHTA, CDR2 FQGTGA. As DNA, the CDR3 is TGTGCCGGCAGCTTAAGCGGGGGGTACACAGATACGCAGTATTTT. This translates into CAGSLSGGYTDTQYF.

This chain links TRBV28 with TRBJ1-3; 8 bases are a match to TRBD1. V shed 6 bases, J shed 0 bases, and the junction held 13 bases outside the gene matches. The germline V gene has CDR1 MDHEN and CDR2 SYDVKM. This CDR3 spans 18 amino acids. DNA of the CDR3: TGTGCCAGCAGAAACCTGCGGGACAGGAGATACTCTGGAAACACCATATATTTT. Translating it yields CASRNLRDRRYSGNTIYF.

This clonotype was found a few times. This chain joins TRBV6-5 and TRBJ2-5; D unclear. The DNA end favors TRBJ2-7, so the J call may be wrong. The CDR3 sequence is 14 residues long. CDR1 and CDR2 (germline): MNHEY, SVGAGI. The CDR3: CASSYSQAAYEQYF. CDR3 nucleotides: TGTGCCAGCAGTTATAGTCAGGCAGCCTACGAGCAGTACTTC.

This clonotype came up many times. This chain joins TRBV4-2 and TRBJ2-5; D is undetermined. Trimming removed 3 bases at V and 5 bases at J, with 10 bases between. The CDR3 runs to 13 residues. CDR1 is LGHNA and CDR2 is YNFKEQ in the germline V gene. CDR3 amino acids: CASSQPMEETQYF. The CDR3 DNA reads TGTGCCAGCAGCCAGCCAATGGAGGAGACCCAGTACTTC.

This clonotype was counted many times. V is TRBV14 and J is TRBJ2-1, with TRBD2 identical over 7 bases. The CDR3 length is 17 residues. Germline V lookup: CDR1 SGHDN, CDR2 FVKESK. Trimming at V came to 4 bases and at J to 2 bases, leaving 11 bases not matched to a gene. Here the CDR3 reads CASSPPLGGLAYNEQFF. CDR3 nucleotide sequence: TGTGCCAGCAGCCCCCCACTGGGGGGGTTGGCCTACAATGAGCAGTTCTTC.

V is TRBV6-5 and J is TRBJ1-2, with 9 bases aligning to TRBD1. The V and J ends lost 6 bases and 6 bases, in that order; junction bases with no gene match: 5. The CDR3 loop spans 13 amino acids. Germline V gives CDR1 MNHEY, CDR2 SVGAGI. Here the CDR3 reads CASRPTGGDGYTF. The DNA of the CDR3 is TGTGCCAGCAGACCTACAGGGGGCGATGGCTACACCTTC.

The chain links TRBV2 to TRBJ2-1; 8 positions agree with TRBD1. The last part of the DNA fits TRBJ2-7 better; the J call may be wrong. This CDR3 has 17 residues. The germline V gene encodes CDR1 SNHLY and CDR2 FYNNEI. This CDR3 reads CASATGELRERAYEQYF. In DNA form, the CDR3 reads TGTGCCAGCGCGACAGGGGAATTACGGGAGAGGGCCTACGAGCAGTACTTC.

J is TRBJ1-3 and V is TRBV6-5; D unresolved. Germline V lookup: CDR1 MNHEY, CDR2 SVGAGI. The V end lost 2 bases, the J end lost 0 bases, and 8 bases lay between the germline ends. The CDR3 runs to 15 residues. The DNA of the CDR3 is TGTGCCAGCAGTTACGGCAGAGTCTCTGGAAACACCATATATTTT. This encodes CASSYGRVSGNTIYF.

This clonotype was seen more than once but under ten times. The gene calls are TRBV6-2 or TRBV6-3 and TRBJ1-6, with D uncertain. The CDR3 has 14 residues. V was cut by 0 bases and J by 7 bases, with 7 bases left in between. The germline V gene encodes CDR1 MNHEY and CDR2 SVGEGT. DNA of the CDR3: TGTGCCAGCAGTTACTCGGACGGGAATTCACCCCTCCACTTT. This encodes CASSYSDGNSPLHF.

Only a few counts were recorded for this clonotype. The chain has TRBV27 and TRBJ2-5; the match to TRBD1 covers 12 bases. The J call could be wrong; TRBJ2-1 is a better fit for the DNA end. The germline V gene encodes CDR1 MNHEY and CDR2 SMNVEV (reference sequence). This CDR3 region has 14 residues. This chain's CDR3 is CASGRGQGAYEQFF. In DNA form, the CDR3 reads TGTGCCAGTGGGCGGGGACAGGGGGCTTATGAGCAGTTCTTC.

This chain connects TRBV24-1 to TRBJ2-7, with D tentatively TRBD1 (6 bases). The J call may be in error: the DNA end matches TRBJ2-1 better. Germline-derived CDR1 and CDR2 are KGHDR and SFDVKD. CDR3 length: 13 residues. This chain's CDR3 is CATSGQQGNEQFF. As DNA, the CDR3 is TGTGCCACCAGTGGGCAACAGGGCAATGAGCAGTTCTTC.

This sequence joins TRBV5-1 and TRBJ1-2; the D gene is possibly TRBD1 (6 bases). Germline V lookup: CDR1 SGHRS, CDR2 YFSETQ. The CDR3 spans 13 residues. V dropped 3 bases and J dropped 7 bases, with 13 bases sitting between them. The CDR3 reads CASSSGGGGGYTF. For the CDR3, the DNA is TGCGCCAGCAGCTCAGGTGGAGGGGGTGGCTACACCTTC. The full variable domain, its missing parts supplied by reference TRBV5-1 and TRBJ1-2, is KAGVTQTPRYLIKTRGQQVTLSCSPISGHRSVSWYQQTPGQGLQFLFEYFSETQRNKGNFPGRFSGRQFSNSRSEMNVSTLELGDSALYLCASSSGGGGGYTFGSGTRLTVV.